This T cell receptor (beta chain) was profiled in a study of T cell responses to AZD1222 COVID-19 vaccine. Study outcomes and limitations: Reports say nearly half of spike-specific TCRs go after unmutated variant regions. Most donors were white British, females outnumbered males, and clonal diversity was possibly underestimated. An increase in Spike-specific TCR breadth and depth was observed after two AZD1222 doses.

The table came from immunoSEQ multiplex PCR; TCRdb's copy has only in-frame clones and leaves some out. Found here are approximately 30,000 clones, around 80% of them singletons; the top ten hold approximately 5%. For this clone: As yet, its antigen is unknown.

The V and J ends lost 4 bases and 0 bases, in that order; junction bases with no gene match: 6. CDR3 length equals 16 residues. Germline values: CDR1 LGHDT, CDR2 YNNKEL (reference sequence). The sample was peripheral blood, taken on day 0 of AZD1222 vaccination. This clonotype originated in an adult in good health. The rearrangement uses TRBV3-1 (or the pseudogene TRBV3-2) and TRBJ2-1; TRBD2 matches 7 bases. DNA of the CDR3: TGTGCCAGCAGCCCCGCGGGGGACGACTCCTACAATGAGCAGTTCTTC. This encodes CASSPAGDDSYNEQFF.